Here is one TCR beta chain with its context. What it binds is unknown. The data were taken from a study of shared clonotypes between healthy human individuals. Whole-study results and caveats: Among a handful of donors, roughly 5% of naive CD4 clonotypes were found in common. Generally, estimated richness proved larger in naive subsets than it did in memory subsets. Clonotypes shared by all four sorted-subset donors had higher generation probabilities than non-shared clonotypes.

Only CD45RO-negative cells positively selected for CCR7 counted as naive CD8 cells, so terminally differentiated effector memory CD45RA+ cells were excluded. Germline V gives CDR1 SGHVS, CDR2 FQNEAQ. Trimming left V 2 bases short and J 5 bases short, with 21 bases between. The CDR3 spans 17 residues. Assay: immunoSEQ multiplex PCR; the TCRdb copy retains only in-frame clones and omits some. The profile covers about 1.9 million clones, with just under 95% appearing a single time and 1.5% to 2% taken by the ten largest. This TCR was recovered from a man between 18 and 29 years old in good health. Some clones in this sample may be carry-over from other donors' samples. V is TRBV7-8 and J is TRBJ2-5; possibly TRBD2 for D (7 bases). Sequencing used naive CD8+ T cells from PBMCs. The CDR3 DNA reads TGTGCCAGCAGCTTAAGGAGGGGGGGACGATGGGAGGAGACCCAGTACTTC. Translating gives CASSLRRGGRWEETQYF. The whole variable domain, remainder taken from reference TRBV7-8 and TRBJ2-5, is GAGVSQSPRYKVAKRGQDVALRCDPISGHVSLFWYQQALGQGPEFLTYFQNEAQLDKSGLPSDRFFAERPEGSVSTLKIQRTQQEDSAVYLCASSLRRGGRWEETQYFGPGTRLLVL.